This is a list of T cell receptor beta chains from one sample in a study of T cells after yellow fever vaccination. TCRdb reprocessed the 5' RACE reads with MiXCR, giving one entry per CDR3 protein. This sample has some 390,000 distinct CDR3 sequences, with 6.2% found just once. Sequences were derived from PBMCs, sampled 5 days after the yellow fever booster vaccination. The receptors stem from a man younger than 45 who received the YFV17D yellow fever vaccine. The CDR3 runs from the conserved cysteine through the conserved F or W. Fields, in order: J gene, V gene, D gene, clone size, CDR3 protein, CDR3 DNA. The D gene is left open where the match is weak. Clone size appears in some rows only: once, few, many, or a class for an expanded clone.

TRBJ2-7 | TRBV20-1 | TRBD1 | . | CSPDRGLAYEQYF | TGCAGTCCCGACAGGGGGTTAGCCTACGAGCAGTACTTC
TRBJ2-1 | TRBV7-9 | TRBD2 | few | CASSPSGADNEQFF | TGTGCCAGCAGCCCTAGCGGGGCGGACAATGAGCAGTTCTTC
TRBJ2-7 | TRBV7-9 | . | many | CASSLAAGTQYF | TGTGCCAGCAGCTTAGCCGCGGGGACGCAGTACTTC
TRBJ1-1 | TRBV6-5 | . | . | CASSYSYRGGEAFF | TGTGCCAGCAGTTACTCGTACCGCGGGGGCGAAGCTTTCTTT
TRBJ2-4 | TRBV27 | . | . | CASSPGGLPAKNIQYF | TGTGCCAGCAGCCCCGGGGGGCTGCCAGCCAAAAACATTCAGTACTTC
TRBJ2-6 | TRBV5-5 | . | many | CASSFNTGSGANVLTF | TGTGCCAGCAGCTTTAATACAGGGTCTGGGGCCAACGTCCTGACTTTC
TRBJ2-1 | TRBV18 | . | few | CASSPPKASGPGEQFF | TGTGCCAGCTCACCACCCAAGGCCTCCGGGCCAGGTGAGCAGTTCTTC
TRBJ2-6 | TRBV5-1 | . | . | CASSEFPGANVLTF | TGCGCCAGCAGTGAATTCCCTGGGGCCAACGTCCTGACTTTC
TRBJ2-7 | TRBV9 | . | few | CASSGWGPLEQYF | TGTGCCAGCAGCGGATGGGGGCCCCTCGAGCAGTACTTC
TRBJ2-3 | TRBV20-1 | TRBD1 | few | CSASDRGLRTGDTQYF | TGCAGTGCTAGTGACAGGGGCCTCCGCACAGGGGATACGCAGTATTTT
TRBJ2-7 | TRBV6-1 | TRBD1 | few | CASSTQGDGYEQYF | TGTGCCAGCAGTACACAGGGGGACGGGTACGAGCAGTACTTC
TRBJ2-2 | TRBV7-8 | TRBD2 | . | CASSIRLAGGVGELFF | TGTGCCAGCAGCATTAGACTAGCGGGAGGGGTCGGGGAGCTGTTTTTT
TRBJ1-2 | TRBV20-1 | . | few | CSARFQYGYTF | TGCAGTGCTAGATTCCAGTATGGCTACACCTTC
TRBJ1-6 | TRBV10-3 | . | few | CAISELSPSPLHF | TGTGCCATCAGTGAGTTGTCACCATCACCCCTCCACTTT
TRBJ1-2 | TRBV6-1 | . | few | CASRTPGVGGYTF | TGTGCCAGCAGGACACCGGGGGTCGGAGGCTACACCTTC
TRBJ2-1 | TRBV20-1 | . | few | CSAPGEGVEQFF | TGCAGTGCCCCCGGGGAGGGGGTTGAGCAGTTCTTC
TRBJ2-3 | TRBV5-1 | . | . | CASIPGPGADTQYF | TGCGCCAGCATCCCGGGACCTGGCGCAGATACGCAGTATTTT
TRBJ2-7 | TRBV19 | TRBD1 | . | CASSLRQGGPYEQYF | TGTGCCAGTAGTTTGCGACAGGGGGGGCCCTACGAGCAGTACTTC
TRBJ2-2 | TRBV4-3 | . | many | CASSLWDTAGELFF | TGCGCCAGCAGCCTATGGGATACTGCCGGGGAGCTGTTTTTT
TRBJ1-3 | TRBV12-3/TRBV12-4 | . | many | CASSFDSYSGNTIYF | TGTGCCAGCAGTTTCGACAGCTACTCTGGAAACACCATATATTTT
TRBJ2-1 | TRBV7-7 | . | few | CASSPWTGGSYNEQFF | TGTGCTAGCAGCCCCTGGACCGGGGGCTCCTACAATGAGCAGTTCTTC
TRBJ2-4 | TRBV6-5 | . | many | CASSYSVEGNIQYF | TGTGCCAGCAGTTACTCGGTCGAGGGGAACATTCAGTACTTC
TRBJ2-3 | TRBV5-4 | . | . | CARTNRGEGTQYF | TGTGCCAGGACCAATAGGGGGGAAGGTACGCAGTATTTT
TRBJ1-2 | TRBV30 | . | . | CARLGVAGYTF | TGTGCCCGGCTGGGGGTCGCCGGCTACACCTTC
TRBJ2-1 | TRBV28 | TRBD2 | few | CASSLGAGGLYEQFF | TGTGCCAGCAGTTTAGGTGCGGGAGGTTTGTATGAGCAGTTCTTC
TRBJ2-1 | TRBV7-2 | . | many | CASSLTQSSVDEQFF | TGTGCCAGCAGCTTGACACAGTCCTCCGTCGATGAGCAGTTCTTC
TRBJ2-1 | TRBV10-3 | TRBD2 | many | CAISAGAGLANEQFF | TGTGCCATCAGTGCGGGGGCAGGACTAGCGAATGAGCAGTTCTTC
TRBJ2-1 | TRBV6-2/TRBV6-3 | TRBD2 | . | CASRPGGSEQFF | TGTGCCAGCAGACCGGGGGGATCTGAGCAGTTCTTC
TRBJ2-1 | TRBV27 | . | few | CASSLSGFAWGEQFF | TGTGCCAGCAGTTTATCAGGGTTCGCTTGGGGTGAGCAGTTCTTC
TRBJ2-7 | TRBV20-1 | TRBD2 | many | CSARDFRREINEQYF | TGCAGTGCTAGAGATTTTCGGCGGGAGATCAACGAGCAGTACTTC
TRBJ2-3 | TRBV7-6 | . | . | CASSPLGGGDTQYF | TGTGCCAGCAGCCCATTGGGAGGCGGGGATACGCAGTATTTT
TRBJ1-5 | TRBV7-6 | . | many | CASSLTGQPQHF | TGTGCCAGCAGCTTAACTGGTCAGCCCCAGCATTTT
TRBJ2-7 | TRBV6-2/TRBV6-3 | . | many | CASSTAKRSYEQYF | TGTGCCAGCAGTACCGCCAAGCGCTCCTACGAGCAGTACTTC
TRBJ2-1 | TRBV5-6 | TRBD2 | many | CASSLGGGRLGNEQFF | TGTGCCAGCAGCTTGGGGGGCGGGAGACTCGGCAATGAGCAGTTCTTC
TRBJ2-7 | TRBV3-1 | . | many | CASRSLNEQYF | TGTGCCAGCAGGAGCCTGAACGAGCAGTACTTC
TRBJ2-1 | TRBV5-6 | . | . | CASSPPGLPIHNEQFF | TGTGCCAGCAGCCCACCCGGCCTACCGATCCACAATGAGCAGTTCTTC
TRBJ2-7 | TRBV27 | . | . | CASTTLQYF | TGTGCCAGCACAACTTTGCAGTACTTC
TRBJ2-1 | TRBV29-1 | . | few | CSVEVNGIRHEQFF | TGCAGCGTTGAAGTAAACGGGATTAGGCATGAGCAGTTCTTC
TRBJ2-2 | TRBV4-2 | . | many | CASSQGTGRNTGELFF | TGTGCCAGCAGCCAAGGGACCGGGAGGAACACCGGGGAGCTGTTTTTT
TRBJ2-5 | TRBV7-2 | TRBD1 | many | CASNRGQGETQYF | TGTGCCAGCAACAGGGGGCAGGGAGAGACCCAGTACTTC
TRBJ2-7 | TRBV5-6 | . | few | CASSQRAWGEQYF | TGTGCCAGCAGCCAGCGGGCGTGGGGAGAGCAGTACTTC
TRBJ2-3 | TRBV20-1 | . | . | CSATRRGGSTDTQYF | TGCAGTGCTACCCGGCGGGGCGGTAGCACAGATACGCAGTATTTT
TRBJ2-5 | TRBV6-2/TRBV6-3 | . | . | CASSLSRTRRETQYF | TGTGCCAGCAGTCTTTCTAGAACTCGACGAGAGACCCAGTACTTC
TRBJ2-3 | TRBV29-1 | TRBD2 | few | CSALRVAGGKRDTQYF | TGCAGCGCCCTGAGGGTTGCGGGGGGAAAGAGGGATACGCAGTATTTT
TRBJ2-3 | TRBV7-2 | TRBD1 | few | CASSPTGTGVFSDTQYF | TGTGCCAGCAGCCCGACCGGGACAGGGGTTTTTTCAGATACGCAGTATTTT